The clone carrying this TCR beta chain was recorded many times. The sample originates from a study of patients and donors after allogeneic stem cell transplantation. One entry per CDR3 protein, called by TCRdb with MiXCR from the RT-PCR reads. The sample yields 400,000 to 500,000 distinct CDR3 sequences, 16% seen once. Looked up from germline, CDR1 is LGHNA and CDR2 is YSLEER. The CDR3 is made up of 15 amino acids. Trimming removed 0 bases from V and 2 bases from J, with 7 bases in between. The specimen was blood, either unsorted or a sorted T cell fraction (not recorded which). The TCR sequence derives from a human donor who was either an allogeneic HSCT recipient or a stem cell or donor lymphocyte infusion donor (not recorded which). It is not recorded whose cells these are; they may come from a transplant donor. The J gene is TRBJ2-2, the V gene TRBV4-3; D gene unclear. The CDR3 is CASSQDSPNTGELFF. For the CDR3, the DNA is TGCGCCAGCAGCCAAGATAGTCCTAACACCGGGGAGCTGTTTTTT.